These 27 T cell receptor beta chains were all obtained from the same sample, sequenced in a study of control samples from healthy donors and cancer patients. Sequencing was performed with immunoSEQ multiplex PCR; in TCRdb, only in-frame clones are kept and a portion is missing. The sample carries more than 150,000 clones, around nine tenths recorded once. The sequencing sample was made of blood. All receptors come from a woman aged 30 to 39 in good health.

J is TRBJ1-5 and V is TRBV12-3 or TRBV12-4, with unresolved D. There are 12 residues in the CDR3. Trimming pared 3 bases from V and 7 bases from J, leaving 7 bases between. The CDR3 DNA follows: TGTGCCAGCAGTTTCGGGGAACAGCCCCAGCATTTT. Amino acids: CASSFGEQPQHF.

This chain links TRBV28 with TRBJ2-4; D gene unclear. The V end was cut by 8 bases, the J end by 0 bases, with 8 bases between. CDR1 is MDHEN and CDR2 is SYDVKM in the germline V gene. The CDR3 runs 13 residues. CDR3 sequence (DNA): TGTGCCAGCCAGGATCTAGCCAAAAACATTCAGTACTTC. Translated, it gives CASQDLAKNIQYF.

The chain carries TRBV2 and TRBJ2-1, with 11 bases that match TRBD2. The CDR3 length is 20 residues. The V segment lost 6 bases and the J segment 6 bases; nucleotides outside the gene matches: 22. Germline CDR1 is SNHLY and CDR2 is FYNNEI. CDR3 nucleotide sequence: TGTGCCAGCAGGCTCCCTAAACTAGCGGGAGTTACAAAGTTTGCCAATGAGCAGTTCTTC. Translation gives CASRLPKLAGVTKFANEQFF.

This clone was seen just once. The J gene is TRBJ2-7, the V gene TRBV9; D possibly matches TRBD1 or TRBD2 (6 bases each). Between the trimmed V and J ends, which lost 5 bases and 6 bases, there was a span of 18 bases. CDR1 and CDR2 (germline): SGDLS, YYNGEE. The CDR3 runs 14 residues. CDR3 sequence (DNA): TGTGCCAGCAGGGAGGGGGACTCGCAGGGCGAGCAGTACTTC. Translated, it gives CASREGDSQGEQYF. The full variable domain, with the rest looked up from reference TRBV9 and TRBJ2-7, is DSGVTQTPKHLITATGQRVTLRCSPRSGDLSVYWYQQSLDQGLQFLIQYYNGEERAKGNILERFSAQQFPDLHSELNLSSLELGDSALYFCASREGDSQGEQYFGPGTRLTVT.

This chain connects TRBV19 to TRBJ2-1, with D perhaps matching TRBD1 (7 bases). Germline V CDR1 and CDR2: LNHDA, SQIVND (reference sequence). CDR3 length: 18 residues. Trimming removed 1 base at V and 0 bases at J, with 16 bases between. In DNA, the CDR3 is TGTGCCAGTAGTATAGGATCAGGGGGGCCCAGCTCCTACAATGAGCAGTTCTTC. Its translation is CASSIGSGGPSSYNEQFF. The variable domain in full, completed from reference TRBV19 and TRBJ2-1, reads DGGITQSPKYLFRKEGQNVTLSCEQNLNHDAMYWYRQDPGQGLRLIYYSQIVNDFQKGDIAEGYSVSREKKESFPLTVTSAQKNPTAFYLCASSIGSGGPSSYNEQFFGPGTRLTVL.

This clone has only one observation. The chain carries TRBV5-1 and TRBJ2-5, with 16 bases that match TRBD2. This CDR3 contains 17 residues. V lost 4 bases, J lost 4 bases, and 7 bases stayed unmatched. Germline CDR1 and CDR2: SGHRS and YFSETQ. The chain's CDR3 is CASSVLGLAGGGETQYF. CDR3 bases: TGCGCCAGCAGCGTGCTGGGACTAGCGGGAGGGGGAGAGACCCAGTACTTC.

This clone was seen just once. The CDR3 reads CASSYIPADHAYEQYF. The DNA of the CDR3 is TGTGCCAGCAGTTACATACCGGCGGACCATGCCTACGAGCAGTACTTC. The genes are TRBV6-2 or TRBV6-3 and TRBJ2-7, with D unresolved. This CDR3 spans 16 amino acids. CDR1 is MNHEY and CDR2 is SVGEGT in the germline V gene. V lost 2 bases and J lost 2, with 16 bases in between.

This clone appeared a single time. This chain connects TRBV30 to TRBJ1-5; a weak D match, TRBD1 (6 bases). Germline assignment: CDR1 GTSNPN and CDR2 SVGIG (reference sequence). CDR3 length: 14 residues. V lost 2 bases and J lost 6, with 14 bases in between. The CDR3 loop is CAWSLAAGAQPQHF. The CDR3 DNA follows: TGTGCCTGGAGTCTCGCCGCAGGGGCTCAGCCCCAGCATTTT.

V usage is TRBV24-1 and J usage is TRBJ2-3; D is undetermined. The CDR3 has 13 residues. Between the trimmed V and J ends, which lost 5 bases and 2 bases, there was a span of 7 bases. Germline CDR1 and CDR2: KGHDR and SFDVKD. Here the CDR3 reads CATSVEFTDTQYF. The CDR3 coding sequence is TGTGCCACCAGTGTTGAGTTCACAGATACGCAGTATTTT.

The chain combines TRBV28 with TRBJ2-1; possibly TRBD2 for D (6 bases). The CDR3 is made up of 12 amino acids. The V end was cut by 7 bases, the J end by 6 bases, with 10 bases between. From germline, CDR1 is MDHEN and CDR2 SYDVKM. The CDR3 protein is CASMEGSNEQFF. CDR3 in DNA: TGTGCCAGCATGGAGGGGAGCAATGAGCAGTTCTTC.

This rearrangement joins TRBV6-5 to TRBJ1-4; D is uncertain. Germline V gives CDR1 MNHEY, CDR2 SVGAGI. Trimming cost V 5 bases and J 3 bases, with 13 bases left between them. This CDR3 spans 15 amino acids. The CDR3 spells CASSTSLNPNEKLFF. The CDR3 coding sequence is TGTGCCAGCAGTACCTCTCTAAACCCTAATGAAAAACTGTTTTTT.

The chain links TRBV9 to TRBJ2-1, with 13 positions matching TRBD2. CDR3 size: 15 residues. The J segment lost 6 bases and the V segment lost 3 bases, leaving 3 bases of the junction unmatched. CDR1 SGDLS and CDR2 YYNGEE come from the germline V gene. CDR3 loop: CASSDGLAGVNEQFF. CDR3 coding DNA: TGTGCCAGCAGCGACGGACTAGCGGGAGTCAATGAGCAGTTCTTC.

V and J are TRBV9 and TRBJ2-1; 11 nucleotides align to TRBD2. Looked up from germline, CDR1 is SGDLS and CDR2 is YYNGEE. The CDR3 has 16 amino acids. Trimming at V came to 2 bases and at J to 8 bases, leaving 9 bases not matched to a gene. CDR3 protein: CASSVDSGRGGYEQFF. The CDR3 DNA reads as TGTGCCAGCAGCGTGGATAGCGGGAGGGGGGGCTATGAGCAGTTCTTC.

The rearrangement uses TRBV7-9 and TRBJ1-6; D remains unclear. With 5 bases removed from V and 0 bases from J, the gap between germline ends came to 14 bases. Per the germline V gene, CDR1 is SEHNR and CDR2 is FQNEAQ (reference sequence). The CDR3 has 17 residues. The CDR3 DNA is TGTGCCAGCAGCCTCCGGGAGGGCAGCTCCTATAATTCACCCCTCCACTTT. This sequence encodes CASSLREGSSYNSPLHF.

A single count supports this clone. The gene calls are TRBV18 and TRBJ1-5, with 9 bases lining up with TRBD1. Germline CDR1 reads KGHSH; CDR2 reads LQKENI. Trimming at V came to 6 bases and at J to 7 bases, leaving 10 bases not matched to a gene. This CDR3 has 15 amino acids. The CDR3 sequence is CASSQTRGQGQPQHF. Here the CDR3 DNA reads TGTGCCAGCTCTCAGACCCGGGGACAGGGACAGCCCCAGCATTTT.

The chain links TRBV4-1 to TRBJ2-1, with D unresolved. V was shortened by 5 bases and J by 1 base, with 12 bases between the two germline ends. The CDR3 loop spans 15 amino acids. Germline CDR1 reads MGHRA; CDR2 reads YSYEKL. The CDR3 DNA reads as TGCGCCAGCAGCTCCGCCCCCGGATCCTACAATGAGCAGTTCTTC. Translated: CASSSAPGSYNEQFF.

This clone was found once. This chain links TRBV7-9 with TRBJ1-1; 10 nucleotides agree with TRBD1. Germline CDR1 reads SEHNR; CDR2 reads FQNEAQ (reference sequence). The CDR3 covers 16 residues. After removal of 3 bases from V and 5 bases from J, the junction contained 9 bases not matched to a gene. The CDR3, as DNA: TGTGCCAGCAGCTTCGGACAGGGGGTAAGGTGGACTGAAGCTTTCTTT. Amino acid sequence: CASSFGQGVRWTEAFF.

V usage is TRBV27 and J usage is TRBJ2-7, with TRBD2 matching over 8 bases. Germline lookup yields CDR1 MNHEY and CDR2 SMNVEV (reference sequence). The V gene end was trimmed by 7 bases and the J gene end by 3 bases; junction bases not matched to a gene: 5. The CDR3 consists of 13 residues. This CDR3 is CASKGLVDYEQYF. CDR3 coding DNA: TGTGCCAGCAAGGGACTAGTGGACTACGAGCAGTACTTC.

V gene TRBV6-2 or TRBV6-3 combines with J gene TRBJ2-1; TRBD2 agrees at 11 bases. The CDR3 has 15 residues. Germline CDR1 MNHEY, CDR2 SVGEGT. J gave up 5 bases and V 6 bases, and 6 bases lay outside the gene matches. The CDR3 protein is CASSRGLAGNNEQFF. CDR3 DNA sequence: TGTGCCAGCAGCCGCGGACTAGCGGGCAACAATGAGCAGTTCTTC.

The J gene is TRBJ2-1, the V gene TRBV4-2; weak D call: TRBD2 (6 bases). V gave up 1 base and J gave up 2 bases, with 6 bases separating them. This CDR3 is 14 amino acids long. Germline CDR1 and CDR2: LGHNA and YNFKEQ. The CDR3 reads CASSQGGTYNEQFF. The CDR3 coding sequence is TGTGCCAGCAGCCAAGGCGGGACCTACAATGAGCAGTTCTTC.

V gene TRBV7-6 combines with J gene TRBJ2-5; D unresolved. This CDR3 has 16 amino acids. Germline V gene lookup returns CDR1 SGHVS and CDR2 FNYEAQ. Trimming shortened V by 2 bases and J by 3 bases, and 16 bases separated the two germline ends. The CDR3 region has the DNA TGTGCCAGCAGCTTAAATGGGTGGGCTGGGAAAGAGACCCAGTACTTC. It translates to CASSLNGWAGKETQYF.

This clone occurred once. CDR3 in amino acids: CASSYLNSGGKTEAFF. The CDR3 DNA follows: TGTGCCAGCAGTTACTTGAACTCTGGGGGTAAGACTGAAGCTTTCTTT. The chain couples TRBV6-2 or TRBV6-3 to TRBJ1-1, with D possibly TRBD1 on 5 matching bases. With 1 base removed from V and 5 bases from J, the gap between germline ends came to 17 bases. This CDR3 is built from 16 residues. Germline loops: CDR1 MNHEY, CDR2 SVGEGT.

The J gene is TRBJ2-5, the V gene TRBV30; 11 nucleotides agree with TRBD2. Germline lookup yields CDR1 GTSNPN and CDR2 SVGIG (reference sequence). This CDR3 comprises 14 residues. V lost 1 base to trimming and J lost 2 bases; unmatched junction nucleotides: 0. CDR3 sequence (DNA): TGTGCCTGGAGTGCTAGCGGGAGGCAAGAGACCCAGTACTTC. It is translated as CAWSASGRQETQYF.

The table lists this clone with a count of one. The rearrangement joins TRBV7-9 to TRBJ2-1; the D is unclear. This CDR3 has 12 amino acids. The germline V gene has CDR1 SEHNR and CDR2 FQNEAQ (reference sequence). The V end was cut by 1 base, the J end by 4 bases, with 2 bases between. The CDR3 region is CASSLGYNEQFF. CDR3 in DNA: TGTGCCAGCAGCTTAGGGTACAATGAGCAGTTCTTC.

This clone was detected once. The CDR3 DNA reads TGTGCCAGCAGTCCACAACAGGGAGCCGAGCAGTACTTC. Residues: CASSPQQGAEQYF. This sequence joins TRBV6-6 and TRBJ2-7; D might be TRBD1 (6 bases). CDR1 and CDR2 from the germline V gene are MNHNY and SVGAGI (reference sequence). The CDR3 runs to 13 residues. The ends were cut back, 5 bases at V and 6 bases at J, with 14 bases in the middle.

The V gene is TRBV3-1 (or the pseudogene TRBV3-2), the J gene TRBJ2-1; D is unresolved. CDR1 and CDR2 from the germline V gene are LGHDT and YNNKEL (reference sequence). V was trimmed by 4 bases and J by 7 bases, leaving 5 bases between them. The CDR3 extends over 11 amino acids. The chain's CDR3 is CASSPGNEQFF. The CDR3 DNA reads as TGTGCCAGCAGCCCCGGGAATGAGCAGTTCTTC.

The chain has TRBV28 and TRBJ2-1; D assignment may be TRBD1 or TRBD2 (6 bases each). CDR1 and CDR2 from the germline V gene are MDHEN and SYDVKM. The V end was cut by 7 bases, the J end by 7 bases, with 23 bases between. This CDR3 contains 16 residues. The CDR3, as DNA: TGTGCCAGCAAGGGTGGAGGGGGGCGGGATGAAAATGAGCAGTTCTTC. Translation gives CASKGGGGRDENEQFF.